Below are 30 T cell receptor beta chains sequenced from a single sample in a study of shared T cell receptors in the human thymus. The repertoire was sequenced with immunoSEQ multiplex PCR; TCRdb's copy has only in-frame clones and lacks some. The sample shows 500,000 to 550,000 clones, roughly 74% of them seen only once. The data were also submitted as part of a second study, on human thymus T cells.

Input material: thymocytes. The receptors originated from a boy younger than two with a congenital heart defect.

The rearrangement joins TRBV19 to TRBJ1-5, with D tentatively TRBD1 (6 bases). This CDR3 comprises 15 residues. Deletions cut 7 bases from V and 3 bases from J, with 16 bases between. Germline V CDR1 and CDR2: LNHDA, SQIVND (reference sequence). CDR3 in DNA: TGTGCCAGTAACCGACCCGGGACACCCAATCAGCCCCAGCATTTT. This codes for CASNRPGTPNQPQHF.

The chain carries TRBV6-5 and TRBJ1-3; TRBD1 is a possible D gene (5 bases). Germline assignment: CDR1 MNHEY and CDR2 SVGAGI. The CDR3 extends over 15 amino acids. V lost 6 bases to trimming and J lost 6 bases, with 18 bases between them. Here the CDR3 DNA reads TGTGCCAGCAGGGGGGGTCCCCGGGGATCAAACACCATATATTTT. Translation: CASRGGPRGSNTIYF.

A few counts support this clone. The gene calls are TRBV11-2 and TRBJ2-3; 11 bases are a match to TRBD2. Germline-derived CDR1 and CDR2 are SGHAT and FQNNGV. V lost 5 bases to trimming and J lost 3 bases; unmatched junction nucleotides: 4. The CDR3 covers 15 residues. The CDR3 is CASSIRTSGTDTQYF. CDR3 in DNA: TGTGCCAGCAGCATAAGGACTAGCGGGACAGATACGCAGTATTTT.

The chain combines TRBV6-4 with TRBJ2-7; TRBD2 aligns across 9 bases. Germline values: CDR1 MRHNA, CDR2 SNTAGT. The ends lost 6 bases at V and 2 bases at J; junction bases unmatched: 8. The CDR3 has 15 residues. Written as DNA, the CDR3 is TGTGCCAGCAGCGCCCATAGCGGGAGCCCCTACGAGCAGTACTTC. Residues: CASSAHSGSPYEQYF.

For the CDR3, the DNA is TGTGCCAGCAGTTGGACAGACGGAGAGACCCAGTACTTC. This codes for CASSWTDGETQYF. The gene calls are TRBV6-1 and TRBJ2-5; weak D call: TRBD1 (6 bases). The CDR3 has 13 amino acids. Germline lookup yields CDR1 MNHNS and CDR2 SASEGT. The germline V and J ends were trimmed by 5 bases and 4 bases, with 11 bases remaining between them.

The chain employs TRBV27 and TRBJ2-7; 8 bases match TRBD1. Germline assignment: CDR1 MNHEY and CDR2 SMNVEV (reference sequence). The CDR3 extends over 13 amino acids. With 3 bases clipped from V and 6 bases from J, the junction kept 4 bases outside the gene matches. The CDR3 loop is CASSLGRGREQYF. In DNA form, the CDR3 reads TGTGCCAGCAGTTTGGGCAGGGGGCGCGAGCAGTACTTC.

The V gene is TRBV20-1, the J gene TRBJ2-7; D uncertain. CDR1 and CDR2 from the germline V gene are DFQATT and SNEGSKA (reference sequence). The CDR3 totals 11 residues. V was shortened by 0 bases and J by 6 bases, with 6 bases between the two germline ends. CDR3 bases: TGCAGTGCTAGAGATCGGGTCGAGCAGTACTTC. Translated, it gives CSARDRVEQYF.

This clone showed up just a few times. The rearrangement uses TRBV5-1 and TRBJ1-2, with 11 nucleotides matching TRBD1. The ends lost 4 bases at V and 7 bases at J; junction bases unmatched: 12. CDR1 is SGHRS, CDR2 YFSETQ, per germline. This CDR3 is built from 16 residues. CDR3 nucleotides: TGCGCCAGCAGCCCACAAGAGGACAGGGGGCAAGGTGGCTACACCTTC. Its protein product is CASSPQEDRGQGGYTF.

The genes are TRBV7-3 and TRBJ2-2; the match to TRBD2 covers 8 bases. Germline CDR1 SGHTA, CDR2 FQGTGA. CDR3 length: 17 residues. After removal of 5 bases from V and 4 bases from J, the junction contained 12 bases not matched to a gene. The CDR3 DNA is TGTGCCAGCAGCCCCCGGGAGGGTAGCGGATTCACCGGGGAGCTGTTTTTT. Amino acids: CASSPREGSGFTGELFF.

V and J are TRBV4-2 and TRBJ2-1; 8 nucleotides align to TRBD2. CDR3 size: 15 residues. V shed 2 bases, J shed 5 bases, and the junction held 5 bases outside the gene matches. Germline V gives CDR1 LGHNA, CDR2 YNFKEQ. The CDR3 nucleotides read TGTGCCAGCAGCCAACTAGCGGGCCTGAACAATGAGCAGTTCTTC. This codes for CASSQLAGLNNEQFF.

V and J are TRBV27 and TRBJ1-4; TRBD1 aligns across 7 bases. The CDR3 is 16 residues long. Germline values: CDR1 MNHEY, CDR2 SMNVEV (reference sequence). The junction had 12 bases not matched to a gene; V was cut back by 3 bases and J by 8 bases. For the CDR3, the DNA is TGTGCCAGCAGTTTGCACCCCGGGAGGGGGCAAGAAAAACTGTTTTTT. It translates to CASSLHPGRGQEKLFF.

This chain uses TRBV25-1 with TRBJ2-3; 8 positions match TRBD2. This CDR3 contains 14 residues. Germline V gene lookup returns CDR1 MGHDK and CDR2 SYGVNS. Germline trimming cut 7 bases from V and 4 bases from J; bases unmatched to any gene: 7. The CDR3 DNA is TGTGCCAGCAACAGCGGGAGATCCCCAGATACGCAGTATTTT. It codes for CASNSGRSPDTQYF.

In this sample, this clone turned up a few times. The chain recombines TRBV9 with TRBJ2-3; maybe TRBD1 (7 bases). The CDR3 spans 16 residues. The V gene lost 3 bases and the J gene lost 5 bases, with 19 bases spanning the gap. CDR1 is SGDLS, CDR2 YYNGEE, per germline. CDR3 sequence (DNA): TGTGCCAGCAGCGAGGGCGGGGCAGGGGGTAGAGATACGCAGTATTTT. Translated, it gives CASSEGGAGGRDTQYF. The complete variable domain, with remaining parts taken from reference TRBV9 and TRBJ2-3, reads DSGVTQTPKHLITATGQRVTLRCSPRSGDLSVYWYQQSLDQGLQFLIQYYNGEERAKGNILERFSAQQFPDLHSELNLSSLELGDSALYFCASSEGGAGGRDTQYFGPGTRLTVL.

The rearrangement joins TRBV11-2 to TRBJ2-1, with 13 bases lining up with TRBD2. The CDR3 has 19 amino acids. V was clipped by 1 base and J by 3 bases; unmatched bases: 9. In germline, CDR1 is SGHAT, CDR2 FQNNGV. CDR3 region: CASSLAGLAGLTYYNEQFF. The CDR3 region has the DNA TGTGCCAGCAGCTTAGCGGGACTAGCGGGACTTACCTACTACAATGAGCAGTTCTTC.

This clone was counted between two and nine times. V and J are TRBV7-9 and TRBJ2-1; 7 bases agree with TRBD1. There are 13 residues in the CDR3. The J segment lost 8 bases and the V segment lost 5 bases, leaving 6 bases of the junction unmatched. CDR1 is SEHNR, CDR2 FQNEAQ, per germline (reference sequence). The CDR3 DNA sequence: TGTGCCAGCAGCCCGGGACAGAAGGATGAGCAGTTCTTC. Encoded protein: CASSPGQKDEQFF.

This chain uses TRBV7-2 with TRBJ1-2; possibly TRBD1 for D (5 bases). CDR3 length: 13 residues. The V and J ends lost 3 bases and 7 bases respectively, with 12 bases between them. CDR1 and CDR2 (germline): SGHTA, FQGNSA. CDR3 protein: CASSLGRALGYTF. CDR3 in DNA: TGTGCCAGCAGCTTGGGCAGGGCCCTTGGCTACACCTTC.

The chain couples TRBV28 to TRBJ2-7, with D possibly matching TRBD1 (6 bases). The V gene lost 0 bases and the J gene lost 5 bases, with 17 bases spanning the gap. Looked up from germline, CDR1 is MDHEN and CDR2 is SYDVKM. This CDR3 spans 16 amino acids. The CDR3 DNA is TGTGCCAGCAGTTTATGCACGGGACACGGAAGCCACGAGCAGTACTTC. Its protein is CASSLCTGHGSHEQYF.

The rearrangement links TRBV25-1 to TRBJ1-1; 8 bases are a match to TRBD1. The CDR3 contains 17 residues. Germline values: CDR1 MGHDK, CDR2 SYGVNS. Trimming cost V 0 bases and J 0 bases; bases outside gene matches: 6. The CDR3 nucleotides read TGTGCCAGCAGTGAATATCACAGGGGGGACCTGAACACTGAAGCTTTCTTT. Translating it yields CASSEYHRGDLNTEAFF. Full variable domain (missing parts from reference TRBV25-1 and TRBJ1-1): EADIYQTPRYLVIGTGKKITLECSQTMGHDKMYWYQQDPGMELHLIHYSYGVNSTEKGDLSSESTVSRIRTEHFPLTLESARPSHTSQYLCASSEYHRGDLNTEAFFGQGTRLTVV.

The chain carries TRBV4-1 and TRBJ2-3; D is unclear. Trimming stripped 1 base from V and 3 bases from J, with 11 bases between. The CDR3 has 15 residues. Germline CDR1 MGHRA, CDR2 YSYEKL. CDR3 nucleotides: TGCGCCAGCAGCCAAGTGAGAGTAAATACAGATACGCAGTATTTT. Translating gives CASSQVRVNTDTQYF.

The V and J genes are TRBV5-1 and TRBJ2-7, with a tentative D call TRBD2 (6 bases). V shed 0 bases and J shed 2 bases, with 12 bases lying between them. The germline V gene has CDR1 SGHRS and CDR2 YFSETQ. The CDR3 sequence is 15 residues long. Here the CDR3 reads CASSLGLAKTYEQYF. CDR3 sequence (DNA): TGCGCCAGCAGCTTGGGCCTAGCGAAAACCTACGAGCAGTACTTC.

This chain connects TRBV2 to TRBJ2-7; a weak D match, TRBD1 (6 bases). Trimming took off 10 bases at V and 1 base at J, with 8 bases between the two ends. Germline V CDR1 and CDR2: SNHLY, FYNNEI. The CDR3 is made up of 11 amino acids. This chain's CDR3 is CATGQSYEQYF. The CDR3 DNA reads as TGTGCCACCGGACAGTCCTACGAGCAGTACTTC.

V usage is TRBV13 and J usage is TRBJ2-3, with 10 bases identical to TRBD2. V shed 4 bases and J 3 bases; nucleotides not matched to a gene: 10. Germline V CDR1 and CDR2: PRHDT, FYEKMQ (reference sequence). This CDR3 region has 17 residues. The CDR3 DNA reads TGTGCCAGCAGCTCATTACCAGTGACTAGCGGGACAGATACGCAGTATTTT. Translating it yields CASSSLPVTSGTDTQYF.

This chain links TRBV29-1 with TRBJ2-6, with TRBD1 as a possible D gene (6 bases). Germline CDR1 SQVTM, CDR2 ANQGSEA. This CDR3 is built from 15 residues. Deletions cut 7 bases from V and 2 bases from J, with 15 bases between. The CDR3 DNA follows: TGCAGCGCCGCGAATGGACAGACTGGGGCCAACGTCCTGACTTTC. This encodes CSAANGQTGANVLTF.

V gene TRBV7-9 combines with J gene TRBJ2-7; the D gene is possibly TRBD1 (6 bases). The CDR3 has 14 residues. Between the trimmed V and J ends, which lost 0 bases and 4 bases, there was a span of 10 bases. Looked up from germline, CDR1 is SEHNR and CDR2 is FQNEAQ (reference sequence). The CDR3 protein is CASSLATGVYEQYF. The DNA of the CDR3 is TGTGCCAGCAGCTTAGCGACAGGTGTTTACGAGCAGTACTTC.

The CDR3 loop reads CASSITADTQYF. The CDR3 DNA sequence: TGTGCCAGCAGTATAACGGCAGATACGCAGTATTTT. The chain has TRBV6-4 and TRBJ2-3; D gene unclear. V lost 5 bases and J 4 bases, leaving 7 bases between the germline ends. Germline assignment: CDR1 MRHNA and CDR2 SNTAGT. The CDR3 extends over 12 amino acids.

The chain carries TRBV4-1 and TRBJ2-1; 8 bases fit TRBD2. This CDR3 is built from 14 residues. V was clipped by 0 bases and J by 15 bases; unmatched bases: 10. Germline V gene lookup returns CDR1 MGHRA and CDR2 YSYEKL. CDR3 in amino acids: CASSQDSFSGNRFF. CDR3 sequence (DNA): TGCGCCAGCAGCCAAGATAGCTTTAGCGGGAATCGGTTCTTC.

The V and J genes are TRBV25-1 and TRBJ2-1; no clear D gene. Trimming left V 6 bases short and J 2 bases short, with 11 bases between. This CDR3 is 14 amino acids long. Germline lookup yields CDR1 MGHDK and CDR2 SYGVNS. The CDR3 spells CASRGTLPYNEQFF. CDR3 nucleotide sequence: TGTGCCAGCAGGGGCACCTTGCCCTACAATGAGCAGTTCTTC.

The chain links TRBV9 to TRBJ2-5, with 7 bases fitting TRBD2. Trimming removed 4 bases from V and 7 bases from J; junction bases left unmatched: 10. The CDR3 is made up of 14 amino acids. The germline gives CDR1 SGDLS, CDR2 YYNGEE. Here the CDR3 reads CASSPGGLERTQYF. CDR3 bases: TGTGCCAGCAGCCCTGGAGGACTAGAACGGACCCAGTACTTC.

The chain links TRBV15 to TRBJ1-5; TRBD1 matches at 9 bases. CDR1 is LNHNV, CDR2 YYDKDF, per germline (reference sequence). CDR3 length equals 18 residues. The trim removed 0 bases at V and 5 bases at J, leaving 11 bases unmatched. CDR3 protein: CATSRDWTGQGLHQPQHF. CDR3 bases: TGTGCCACCAGCAGAGATTGGACGGGACAGGGTCTTCATCAGCCCCAGCATTTT.

This clone was observed once. J is TRBJ2-1 and V is TRBV2; 12 positions match TRBD2. The CDR3 loop spans 21 amino acids. The V segment lost 1 base and the J segment 3 bases; nucleotides outside the gene matches: 16. The V gene's germline CDR1 is SNHLY and CDR2 FYNNEI. CDR3 amino acids: CASSEVAVASGRGWGYNEQFF. CDR3 coding DNA: TGTGCCAGCAGTGAAGTGGCTGTGGCTAGCGGGAGGGGGTGGGGCTACAATGAGCAGTTCTTC.